The clone carrying this TCR beta chain was picked up a small number of times. Its cognate antigen is unknown. cDNA reverse transcribed from extracted RNA served as the sequencing template. Profiled with immunoSEQ multiplex PCR; TCRdb holds only in-frame clones, not every one. The table includes under 15,000 clones, approximately 60% detected once. This specimen comes from a study of CD8+ T cells in alopecia areata. Study information: Tofacitinib administration persisted for 6 to 18 months, succeeded by 6 months off drug.

Samples from alopecia areata patients were lesional scalp punch biopsies and peripheral blood. The length of the CDR3 is 15 residues. Germline CDR1 is SGHDN and CDR2 is FVKESK. The V gene end was trimmed by 4 bases and the J gene end by 7 bases; junction bases not matched to a gene: 8. General observations from the study: Sharing of TCRs across patients appeared less clear than in mice, possibly for HLA-related reasons. Scalp samples also yield sequences from resident alphabeta T cells of normal skin. Especially in alopecia totalis/universalis, lesional scalp showed greater clonality than normal scalp did.

The sequencing sample was made of skin. J is TRBJ2-1 and V is TRBV14, with TRBD1 identical over 9 bases. The TCR originated in a human donor with alopecia areata. The CDR3 DNA sequence: TGTGCCAGCAGCCGAAGGGACAGGGCAGTGAATGAGCAGTTCTTC. This sequence encodes CASSRRDRAVNEQFF.